Below, 18 T cell receptor beta chains from the same sample are listed, as sequenced in a study of regulatory T cells in long-lasting Graves disease. The sample's time point: persistent/refractory GD, antithyroid drugs over 5 years with positive TRAb. PBMC RNA served as the TCR library source. Building of the TCR beta libraries involved iRepertoire HTBI primers and Arm-PCR of CDR3 regions. TCRdb reprocessed the multiplex PCR reads with MiXCR, giving one entry per CDR3 protein. This table has 300,000 to 400,000 distinct CDR3 sequences, roughly a fifth appearing once. The specimen was peripheral blood mononuclear cells (PBMCs), collected when the disease was refractory, from a patient treated with antithyroid drugs. The receptors were sampled from a female donor with Graves disease.

The sample holds many counts of this clonotype. The chain has TRBV10-3 and TRBJ2-5; weak D call: TRBD1 (5 bases). V gave up 8 bases and J gave up 5 bases, with 15 bases separating them. CDR3 length: 13 amino acids. CDR1 is ENHRY and CDR2 is SYGVKD in the germline V gene. Here the CDR3 DNA reads TGTGCCATCCGACAGCAGGCCGGGGAGACCCAGTACTTC. Protein sequence: CAIRQQAGETQYF.

This clonotype was counted ten times or more. This rearrangement joins TRBV28 to TRBJ2-7, with D perhaps TRBD2 (5 bases). Per the germline V gene, CDR1 is MDHEN and CDR2 is SYDVKM. V lost 6 bases and J 1 base, leaving 16 bases between the germline ends. The CDR3 covers 15 residues. The CDR3 bases are TGTGCCAGCAGAGTAAGCGGCGCCGGATCCTACGAGCAGTACTTC. Its protein is CASRVSGAGSYEQYF.

This clonotype came up many times. The CDR3 region is CASSQVAAGGAFF. DNA of the CDR3: TGCGCCAGCAGCCAAGTCGCAGCGGGGGGAGCTTTCTTT. V and J are TRBV4-1 and TRBJ1-1, with D possibly TRBD1 on 5 matching bases. There are 13 residues in the CDR3. Trimming removed 1 base from V and 10 bases from J, with 13 bases in between. Germline V lookup: CDR1 MGHRA, CDR2 YSYEKL.

This clonotype has only one observation. The chain uses TRBV18 and TRBJ1-6; TRBD1 matches 7 bases. The ends lost 4 bases at V and 8 bases at J; junction bases unmatched: 11. The CDR3 consists of 16 residues. In germline, CDR1 is KGHSH, CDR2 LQKENI. The CDR3 is CASSRPTDRKHSPLHF. The DNA of the CDR3 is TGTGCCAGCTCACGGCCTACGGACAGGAAACATTCACCCCTCCACTTT.

As concerns this clonotype: Since a much larger clone is just one base distant, this may be a read error. The chain uses TRBV13 and TRBJ1-1; no firm D call. Trimming removed 2 bases from V and 6 bases from J, with 4 bases in between. Germline loops: CDR1 PRHDT, CDR2 FYEKMQ (reference sequence). CDR3 length: 11 residues. Here the CDR3 DNA reads TGTGCCAGCAGCTTATTCGCTGAAGCTTTCTTT. It encodes CASSLFAEAFF.

At least ten counts were recorded for this clonotype. J is TRBJ1-5 and V is TRBV20-1; 8 bases are a match to TRBD1. This CDR3 is 13 amino acids long. Germline values: CDR1 DFQATT, CDR2 SNEGSKA (reference sequence). V lost 5 bases to trimming and J lost 3 bases; unmatched junction nucleotides: 3. As DNA, the CDR3 is TGCAGTGCTGGGACAGGTCTCAATCAGCCCCAGCATTTT. This translates into CSAGTGLNQPQHF.

A remark on this clonotype: A far bigger clonotype differs at one base, so this is likely a read error. The V and J genes are TRBV2 and TRBJ2-5; 11 bases are shared with TRBD2. The germline V gene has CDR1 SNHLY and CDR2 FYNNEI. With V trimmed by 6 bases and J by 7 bases, 25 bases remained unmatched. The CDR3 has 20 residues. The CDR3 loop is CASSSLRTTFVAGGPLTQYF. CDR3 DNA: TGTGCCAGCAGCTCCCTCAGGACCACCTTCGTAGCGGGAGGGCCTTTGACCCAGTACTTC.

V and J are TRBV9 and TRBJ1-1; D uncertain. The germline V gene has CDR1 SGDLS and CDR2 YYNGEE. This CDR3 is 13 amino acids long. V lost 0 bases and J lost 10, with 13 bases in between. CDR3 coding DNA: TGTGCCAGCAGCGTAGCCCCCCAATCTGCAGCTTTCTTT. This gives the protein CASSVAPQSAAFF. The full variable domain, rest sourced from reference TRBV9 and TRBJ1-1, is DSGVTQTPKHLITATGQRVTLRCSPRSGDLSVYWYQQSLDQGLQFLIQYYNGEERAKGNILERFSAQQFPDLHSELNLSSLELGDSALYFCASSVAPQSAAFFGQGTRLTVV.

There are many counts of this clonotype. The V call is TRBV20-1, the J call TRBJ2-7; D remains unclear. There are 14 residues in the CDR3. Between the trimmed V and J ends, which lost 3 bases and 4 bases, there was a span of 16 bases. CDR1 is DFQATT, CDR2 SNEGSKA, per germline (reference sequence). CDR3 loop: CSARPTQWVYEQYF. The CDR3 region has the DNA TGCAGTGCTAGGCCTACGCAGTGGGTATACGAGCAGTACTTC.

This clonotype was seen a few times. The chain has TRBV5-1 and TRBJ2-7; TRBD2 matches 9 bases. Unmatched junction bases numbered 2, after V lost 5 bases and J lost 2 bases. Germline V lookup: CDR1 SGHRS, CDR2 YFSETQ. This CDR3 region has 13 residues. CDR3 region: CASRVAGAYEQYF. The DNA of the CDR3 is TGCGCCAGCAGGGTAGCGGGGGCCTACGAGCAGTACTTC.

This clonotype was seen a handful of times. This sequence joins TRBV30 and TRBJ2-5, with 10 nucleotides matching TRBD1. Germline-derived CDR1 and CDR2 are GTSNPN and SVGIG (reference sequence). Trimming took 4 bases from V and 4 from J; bases not matched to a gene: 6. The CDR3 totals 14 residues. CDR3 coding DNA: TGTGCCTGGACCAGACAGGGGGCCTCAGAGACCCAGTACTTC. This sequence encodes CAWTRQGASETQYF.

Many counts were recorded for this clonotype. V and J are TRBV30 and TRBJ2-5; 7 bases align to TRBD2. This CDR3 spans 13 amino acids. Unmatched junction bases numbered 3, after V lost 3 bases and J lost 2 bases. CDR1 GTSNPN and CDR2 SVGIG come from the germline V gene (reference sequence). In DNA, the CDR3 is TGTGCCTGGAGGAGGGAGGGGCAAGAGACCCAGTACTTC. It translates to CAWRREGQETQYF.

This clonotype was seen repeatedly, ten times or more. This chain connects TRBV20-1 to TRBJ2-5; D remains unclear. The CDR3 has 14 residues. Trimming left V 6 bases short and J 7 bases short, with 21 bases between. The V gene's germline CDR1 is DFQATT and CDR2 SNEGSKA (reference sequence). The CDR3 region has the DNA TGCAGTGCAGGATCGGCATACCGTTCAGCGACCCAGTACTTC. It yields the protein CSAGSAYRSATQYF.

This clonotype has ten or more counts. The chain carries TRBV7-8 and TRBJ2-7; no clear D gene. The CDR3 totals 16 residues. Germline CDR1 is SGHVS and CDR2 is FQNEAQ. The ends were cut back, 4 bases at V and 0 bases at J, with 16 bases in the middle. CDR3 residues: CASSSSAIRSSYEQYF. DNA of the CDR3: TGTGCCAGCAGCTCCTCTGCAATTAGGAGCTCCTACGAGCAGTACTTC.

V gene TRBV10-3 combines with J gene TRBJ2-1; D is ambiguous. Per germline, CDR1 ENHRY and CDR2 SYGVKD. V lost 8 bases, J lost 0 bases, and 20 bases lay in between. This CDR3 is 17 amino acids long. The DNA of the CDR3 is TGTGCCATCGCTTTGGAACATCTTCGAATCTCCTACAATGAGCAGTTCTTC. The encoded protein is CAIALEHLRISYNEQFF.

This chain joins TRBV19 and TRBJ1-6; D is possibly TRBD1 (6 bases). Per the germline V gene, CDR1 is LNHDA and CDR2 is SQIVND (reference sequence). This CDR3 contains 15 residues. Trimming removed 10 bases from V and 4 bases from J, with 17 bases in between. This chain's CDR3 is CATTLGQNYNSPLHF. For the CDR3, the DNA is TGTGCCACCACTCTTGGACAGAATTATAATTCACCCCTCCACTTT.

The CDR3 here is CASSQVIRTTSTETQYF. The CDR3 nucleotides are TGCGCCAGCAGCCAAGTTATCCGTACTACTAGCACAGAGACCCAGTACTTC. The chain recombines TRBV4-1 with TRBJ2-5; possibly TRBD2 for D (6 bases). Deletions cut 1 base from V and 4 bases from J, with 19 bases between. This CDR3 is built from 17 residues. From germline, CDR1 is MGHRA and CDR2 YSYEKL.

The V call is TRBV9, the J call TRBJ2-2; D is perhaps TRBD1 or TRBD2 (7 bases each). The V end was cut by 2 bases, the J end by 3 bases, with 20 bases between. CDR3 length equals 18 residues. The germline CDR1 and CDR2 sequences are SGDLS and YYNGEE. The CDR3 loop is CASSVRGVRTGHTGELFF. DNA for the CDR3: TGTGCCAGCAGCGTCCGGGGGGTTCGGACAGGCCACACCGGGGAGCTGTTTTTT.